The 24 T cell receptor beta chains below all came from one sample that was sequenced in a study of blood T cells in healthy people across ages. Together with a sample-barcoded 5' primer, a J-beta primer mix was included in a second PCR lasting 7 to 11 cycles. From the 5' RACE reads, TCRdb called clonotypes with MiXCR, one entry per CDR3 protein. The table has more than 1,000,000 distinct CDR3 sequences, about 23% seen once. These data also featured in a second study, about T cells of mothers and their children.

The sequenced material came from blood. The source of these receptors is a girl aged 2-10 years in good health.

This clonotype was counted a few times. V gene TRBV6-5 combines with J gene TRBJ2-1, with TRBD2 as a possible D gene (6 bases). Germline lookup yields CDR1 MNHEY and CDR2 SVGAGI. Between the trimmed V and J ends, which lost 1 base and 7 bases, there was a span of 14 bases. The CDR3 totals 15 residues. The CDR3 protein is CASSYFGGSYNEQFF. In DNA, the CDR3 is TGTGCCAGCAGTTACTTTGGAGGGAGTTATAATGAGCAGTTCTTC.

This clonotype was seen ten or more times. In DNA, the CDR3 is TGTGCCAGCAGCCCAGACAGTTTTCCGGGGACCCAGTACTTC. Translation gives CASSPDSFPGTQYF. The chain links TRBV7-3 to TRBJ2-5, with D possibly matching TRBD1 (5 bases). The CDR3 covers 14 residues. V gave up 5 bases and J gave up 7 bases, with 17 bases separating them. The germline gives CDR1 SGHTA, CDR2 FQGTGA.

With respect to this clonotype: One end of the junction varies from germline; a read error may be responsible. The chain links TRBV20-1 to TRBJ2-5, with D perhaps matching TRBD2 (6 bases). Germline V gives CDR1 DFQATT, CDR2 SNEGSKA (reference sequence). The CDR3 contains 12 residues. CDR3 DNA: TGCAGTGCTAGAGATCTAGCGAGGGGTTTTATGTTC. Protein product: CSARDLARGFMF.

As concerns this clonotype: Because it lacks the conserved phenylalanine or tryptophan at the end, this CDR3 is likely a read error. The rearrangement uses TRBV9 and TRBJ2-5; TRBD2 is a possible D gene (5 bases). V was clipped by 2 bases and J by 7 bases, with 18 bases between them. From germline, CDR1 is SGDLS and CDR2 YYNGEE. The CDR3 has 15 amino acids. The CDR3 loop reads CASSVGGQTSGTQYY. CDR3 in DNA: TGTGCCAGCAGCGTCGGAGGTCAGACGTCGGGGACCCAGTACTAC.

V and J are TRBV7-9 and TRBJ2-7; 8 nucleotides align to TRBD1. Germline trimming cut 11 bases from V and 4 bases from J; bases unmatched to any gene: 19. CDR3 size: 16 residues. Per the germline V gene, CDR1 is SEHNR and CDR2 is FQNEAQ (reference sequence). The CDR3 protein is CALTGDRGLNPYEQYF. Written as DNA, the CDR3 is TGTGCCCTTACTGGCGACAGGGGCCTAAACCCTTACGAGCAGTACTTC.

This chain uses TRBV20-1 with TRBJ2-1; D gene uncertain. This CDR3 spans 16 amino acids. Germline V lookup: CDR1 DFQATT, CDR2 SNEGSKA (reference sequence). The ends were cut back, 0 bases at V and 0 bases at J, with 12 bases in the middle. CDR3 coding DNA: TGCAGTGCTAGAGACTCTGTGAGGAGCTCCTACAATGAGCAGTTCTTC. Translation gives CSARDSVRSSYNEQFF.

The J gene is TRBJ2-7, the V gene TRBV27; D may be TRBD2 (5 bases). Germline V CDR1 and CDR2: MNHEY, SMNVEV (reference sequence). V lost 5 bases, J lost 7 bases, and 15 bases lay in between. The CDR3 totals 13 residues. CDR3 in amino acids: CASSHTGVGEQYF. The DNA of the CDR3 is TGTGCCAGCAGTCACACCGGGGTGGGGGAGCAGTACTTC.

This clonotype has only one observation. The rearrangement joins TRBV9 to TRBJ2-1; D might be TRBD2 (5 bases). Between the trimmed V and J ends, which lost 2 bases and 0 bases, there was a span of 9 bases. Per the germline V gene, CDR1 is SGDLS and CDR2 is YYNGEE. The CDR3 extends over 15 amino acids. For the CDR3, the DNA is TGTGCCAGCAGCGTTACTAGTCTCTCCTACAATGAGCAGTTCTTC. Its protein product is CASSVTSLSYNEQFF.

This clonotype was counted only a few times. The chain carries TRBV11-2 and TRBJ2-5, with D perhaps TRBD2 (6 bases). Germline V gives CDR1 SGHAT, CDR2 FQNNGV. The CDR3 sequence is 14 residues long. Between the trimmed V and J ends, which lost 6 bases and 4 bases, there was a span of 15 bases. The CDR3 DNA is TGTGCCAGCAGACCAACTAGCACCGGAGAGACCCAGTACTTC. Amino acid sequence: CASRPTSTGETQYF.

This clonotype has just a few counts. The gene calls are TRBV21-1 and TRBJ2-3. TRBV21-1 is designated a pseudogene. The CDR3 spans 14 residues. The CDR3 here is CASSKKLNTDTQYF. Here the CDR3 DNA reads TGTGCCAGCAGCAAGAAACTGAACACAGATACGCAGTATTTT.

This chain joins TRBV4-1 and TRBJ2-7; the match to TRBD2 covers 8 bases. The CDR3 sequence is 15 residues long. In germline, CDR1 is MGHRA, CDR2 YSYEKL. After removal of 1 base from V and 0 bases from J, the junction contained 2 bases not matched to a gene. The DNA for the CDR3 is TGCGCCAGCAGCCAAGTAGCGGGGAGCTCCTACGAGCAGTACTTC. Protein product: CASSQVAGSSYEQYF.

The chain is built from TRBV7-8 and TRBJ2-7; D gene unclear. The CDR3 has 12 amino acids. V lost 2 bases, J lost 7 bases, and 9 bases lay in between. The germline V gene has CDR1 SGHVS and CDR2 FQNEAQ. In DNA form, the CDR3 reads TGTGCCAGCAGCTTAATTCTTAAGGAGCAGTACTTC. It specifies CASSLILKEQYF.

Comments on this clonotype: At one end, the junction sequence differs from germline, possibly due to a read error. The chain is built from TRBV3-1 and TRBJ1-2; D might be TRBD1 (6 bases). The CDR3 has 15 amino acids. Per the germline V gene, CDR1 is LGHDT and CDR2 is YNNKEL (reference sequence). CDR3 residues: CVSSQPGQSYYGYTF. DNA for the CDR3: TGTGTCAGCAGCCAGCCCGGACAGAGCTACTATGGCTACACCTTC.

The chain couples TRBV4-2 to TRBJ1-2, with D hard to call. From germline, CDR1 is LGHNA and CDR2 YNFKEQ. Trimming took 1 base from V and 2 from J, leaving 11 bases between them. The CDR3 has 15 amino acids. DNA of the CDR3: TGTGCCAGCAGCCAAGGCGACCTCGGGAACTATGGCTACACCTTC. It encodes CASSQGDLGNYGYTF.

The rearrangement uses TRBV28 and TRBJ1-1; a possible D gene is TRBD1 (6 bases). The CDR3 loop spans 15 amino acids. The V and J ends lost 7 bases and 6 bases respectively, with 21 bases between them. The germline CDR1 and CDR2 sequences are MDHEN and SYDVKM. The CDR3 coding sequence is TGTGCCAGCAAAAGGGGGGGGGAGGTTGGAGCTGAAGCTTTCTTT. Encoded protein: CASKRGGEVGAEAFF.

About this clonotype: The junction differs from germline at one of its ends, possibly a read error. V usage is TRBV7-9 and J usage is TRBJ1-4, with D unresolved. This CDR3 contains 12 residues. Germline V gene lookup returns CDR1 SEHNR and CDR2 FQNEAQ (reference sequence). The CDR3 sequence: CASRRMNEKLVF. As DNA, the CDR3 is TGTGCCAGCAGACGGATGAATGAAAAACTGGTTTTT.

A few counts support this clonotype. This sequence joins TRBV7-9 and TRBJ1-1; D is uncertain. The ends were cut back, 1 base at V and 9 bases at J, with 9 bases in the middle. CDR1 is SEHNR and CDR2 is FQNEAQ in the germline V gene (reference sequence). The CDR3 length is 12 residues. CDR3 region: CASSLDLGKAFF. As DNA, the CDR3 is TGTGCCAGCAGCTTAGATTTAGGAAAAGCTTTCTTT.

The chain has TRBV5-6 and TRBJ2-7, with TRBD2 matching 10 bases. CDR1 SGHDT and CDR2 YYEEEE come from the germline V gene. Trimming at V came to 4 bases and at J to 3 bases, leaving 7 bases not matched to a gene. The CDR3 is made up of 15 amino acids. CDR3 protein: CASSRRLAGVYEQYF. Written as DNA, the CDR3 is TGTGCCAGCAGCCGCAGACTAGCGGGTGTCTACGAGCAGTACTTC.

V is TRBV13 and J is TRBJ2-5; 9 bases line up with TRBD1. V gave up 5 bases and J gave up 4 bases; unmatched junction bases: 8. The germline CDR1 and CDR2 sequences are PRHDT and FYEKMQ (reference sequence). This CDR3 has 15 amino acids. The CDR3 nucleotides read TGTGCCAGCAGCACACGGGACAGGGAGCGAGAGACCCAGTACTTC. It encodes CASSTRDRERETQYF.

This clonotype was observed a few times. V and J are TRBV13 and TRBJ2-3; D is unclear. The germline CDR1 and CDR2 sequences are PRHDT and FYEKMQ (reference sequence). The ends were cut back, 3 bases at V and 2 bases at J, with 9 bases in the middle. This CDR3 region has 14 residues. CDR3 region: CASSFQAPTDTQYF. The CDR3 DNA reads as TGTGCCAGCAGCTTCCAAGCGCCCACAGATACGCAGTATTTT.

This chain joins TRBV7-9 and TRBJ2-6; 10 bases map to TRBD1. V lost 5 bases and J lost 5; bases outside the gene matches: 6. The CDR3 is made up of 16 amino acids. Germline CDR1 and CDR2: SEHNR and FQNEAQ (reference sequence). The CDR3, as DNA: TGTGCCAGCAGCCACCGGGACAGGGGTTGGGCCAACGTCCTGACTTTC. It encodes CASSHRDRGWANVLTF. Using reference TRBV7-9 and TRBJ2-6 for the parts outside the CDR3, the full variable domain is DTGVSQNPRHKITKRGQNVTFRCDPISEHNRLYWYRQTLGQGPEFLTYFQNEAQLEKSRLLSDRFSAERPKGSFSTLEIQRTEQGDSAMYLCASSHRDRGWANVLTFGAGSRLTVL.

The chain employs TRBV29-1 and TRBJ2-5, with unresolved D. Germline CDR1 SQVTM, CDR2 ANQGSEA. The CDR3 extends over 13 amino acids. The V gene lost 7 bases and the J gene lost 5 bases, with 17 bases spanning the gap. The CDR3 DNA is TGCAGCGGGAAGGGCCCTTTAGCCGAGACCCAGTACTTC. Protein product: CSGKGPLAETQYF.

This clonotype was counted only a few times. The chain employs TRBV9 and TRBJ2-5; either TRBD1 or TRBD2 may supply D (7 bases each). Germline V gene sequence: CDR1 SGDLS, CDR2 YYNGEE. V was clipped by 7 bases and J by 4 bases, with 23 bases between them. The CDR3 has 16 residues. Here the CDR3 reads CASAGVEGAVRETQYF. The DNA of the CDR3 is TGTGCCAGCGCGGGAGTGGAGGGGGCGGTTCGAGAGACCCAGTACTTC. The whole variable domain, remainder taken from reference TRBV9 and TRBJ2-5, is DSGVTQTPKHLITATGQRVTLRCSPRSGDLSVYWYQQSLDQGLQFLIQYYNGEERAKGNILERFSAQQFPDLHSELNLSSLELGDSALYFCASAGVEGAVRETQYFGPGTRLLVL.

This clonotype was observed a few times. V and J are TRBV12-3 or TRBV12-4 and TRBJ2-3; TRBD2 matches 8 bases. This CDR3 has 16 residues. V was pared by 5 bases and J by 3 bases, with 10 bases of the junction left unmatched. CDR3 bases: TGTGCCAGCAGTCTAATTTACGGGAGGGGAACAGATACGCAGTATTTT. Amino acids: CASSLIYGRGTDTQYF.